The 30 T cell receptor beta chains presented below share a single source sample, sequenced in a study of cytomegalovirus exposure and HLA in healthy donors (dated by TCRdb to the late 2010s). Library construction relied on the immunoSEQ multiplex PCR assay. The multiplex PCR relied on a mix of 60 forward primers for TCR Vbeta segments and 13 reverse primers for TCR Jbeta segments. TCRdb's version of the immuneACCESS table is confined to in-frame rearrangements and falls short of the full clone set. An unresolved V gene accounts for under half of the shortfall where checked; the remainder is of unknown origin. Here the sample has roughly 160,000 clones; 79% occur a single time. Jointly, the top ten make up around 1.9% of the sample. The specimen sequenced was PBMCs. The origin of the receptors is a middle-aged man in good health and CMV-seronegative.

In nucleotides, the CDR3 is TGTGCCAGCAGCCCGGGACTAGCGGGAGTTAATGAGCAGTTCTTC. Translating gives CASSPGLAGVNEQFF. This chain joins TRBV5-4 and TRBJ2-1; TRBD2 agrees at 14 bases. In germline, CDR1 is SGHNT, CDR2 YYREEE (reference sequence). Unmatched junction bases numbered 4, after V lost 4 bases and J lost 7 bases. There are 15 residues in the CDR3. The full variable domain, in which reference TRBV5-4 and TRBJ2-1 provide the parts outside the CDR3, is ETGVTQSPTHLIKTRGQQVTLRCSSQSGHNTVSWYQQALGQGPQFIFQYYREEENGRGNFPPRFSGLQFPNYSSELNVNALELDDSALYLCASSPGLAGVNEQFFGPGTRLTVL.

Comments on this clone: Germline is not matched at one junction end, which may reflect a read error. V is TRBV7-9 and J is TRBJ1-2; D is ambiguous. Germline assignment: CDR1 SEHNR and CDR2 FQNEAQ (reference sequence). This CDR3 is built from 12 residues. CDR3 coding DNA: TGTTCCAGCAGCTTAGTTGAGGGTGGCTACACCTTC. Protein sequence: CSSSLVEGGYTF.

This clone was observed a handful of times. This chain joins TRBV5-1 and TRBJ2-4; D is possibly TRBD2 (6 bases). V was clipped by 2 bases and J by 8 bases, with 14 bases between them. This CDR3 contains 14 residues. Germline CDR1 and CDR2: SGHRS and YFSETQ. Here the CDR3 DNA reads TGCGCCAGCAGCTTTCGGGAGCTAGAAGACATTCAGTACTTC. It specifies CASSFRELEDIQYF.

The chain's CDR3 is CATSRERNQPQHF. CDR3 in DNA: TGTGCCACCAGCAGAGAGAGGAATCAGCCCCAGCATTTT. The rearrangement links TRBV15 to TRBJ1-5; D unresolved. CDR1 LNHNV and CDR2 YYDKDF come from the germline V gene (reference sequence). V dropped 0 bases and J dropped 4 bases, with 4 bases sitting between them. CDR3 length equals 13 residues.

DNA of the CDR3: TGTGCCAGTAGTATCACCAGCGACACAGATACGCAGTATTTT. Protein: CASSITSDTDTQYF. The genes are TRBV19 and TRBJ2-3; no reliable D call. Trimming stripped 3 bases from V and 2 bases from J, with 9 bases between. CDR1 and CDR2 from the germline V gene are LNHDA and SQIVND (reference sequence). The CDR3 runs to 14 residues.

The V gene is TRBV28, the J gene TRBJ2-1, with D unclear. The CDR3 sequence is 16 residues long. V was shortened by 1 base and J by 0 bases, with 10 bases between the two germline ends. CDR1 and CDR2 (germline): MDHEN, SYDVKM. In nucleotides, the CDR3 is TGTGCCAGCAGTTTATTGACACCCCGCTCCTACAATGAGCAGTTCTTC. This sequence encodes CASSLLTPRSYNEQFF.

V gene TRBV7-2 combines with J gene TRBJ1-4; tentative D call: TRBD1 (6 bases). The germline gives CDR1 SGHTA, CDR2 FQGNSA. V dropped 5 bases and J dropped 3 bases, with 10 bases sitting between them. There are 14 residues in the CDR3. The DNA for the CDR3 is TGTGCCAGCAGCATAAGACAGGCTAATGAAAAACTGTTTTTT. Its translation is CASSIRQANEKLFF.

The chain uses TRBV4-2 and TRBJ2-5; tentative D call: TRBD2 (7 bases). Germline CDR1 LGHNA, CDR2 YNFKEQ. CDR3 size: 15 residues. V lost 4 bases to trimming and J lost 5 bases, with 17 bases between them. In nucleotides, the CDR3 is TGTGCCAGCAGCCGGGGGGAGGGGGGAGCGGAGACCCAGTACTTC. Protein product: CASSRGEGGAETQYF.

CDR3 sequence (DNA): TGTGCCAGCAGAGGGACAGGGGTCGAGCCCCAGCATTTT. Its protein product is CASRGTGVEPQHF. The chain couples TRBV2 to TRBJ1-5; 10 positions match TRBD1. With V trimmed by 6 bases and J by 8 bases, 4 bases remained unmatched. The CDR3 is 13 residues long. Germline V gives CDR1 SNHLY, CDR2 FYNNEI.

The chain has TRBV15 and TRBJ2-7; 7 bases match TRBD2. Germline CDR1 and CDR2: LNHNV and YYDKDF (reference sequence). V gave up 1 base and J gave up 5 bases; unmatched junction bases: 5. This CDR3 region has 14 residues. The CDR3: CATSRGRGGNEQYF. For the CDR3, the DNA is TGTGCCACCAGCAGAGGAAGGGGAGGGAACGAGCAGTACTTC.

The rearrangement links TRBV27 to TRBJ2-2; a weak D match, TRBD2 (7 bases). The CDR3 consists of 19 residues. Per the germline V gene, CDR1 is MNHEY and CDR2 is SMNVEV (reference sequence). The V gene lost 3 bases and the J gene lost 0 bases, with 20 bases spanning the gap. The CDR3 sequence is CASSLAGLGGAPNTGELFF. In DNA form, the CDR3 reads TGTGCCAGCAGTTTGGCGGGACTGGGGGGGGCGCCGAACACCGGGGAGCTGTTTTTT.

The V and J genes are TRBV18 and TRBJ2-5, with D unresolved. Per germline, CDR1 KGHSH and CDR2 LQKENI. This CDR3 has 14 residues. V lost 4 bases to trimming and J lost 4 bases, with 13 bases between them. The DNA for the CDR3 is TGTGCCAGCTCACATCTATCCTTAAGAGAGACCCAGTACTTC. It encodes CASSHLSLRETQYF.

The CDR3 reads CASSRDRELYNEQFF. In nucleotides, the CDR3 is TGTGCCAGCAGTCGGGACAGGGAGCTATACAATGAGCAGTTCTTC. This chain links TRBV6-5 with TRBJ2-1, with TRBD1 matching over 9 bases. V dropped 5 bases and J dropped 4; count of bases not matched to a gene: 6. From germline, CDR1 is MNHEY and CDR2 SVGAGI. This CDR3 spans 15 amino acids.

The chain has TRBV4-2 and TRBJ2-5; a weak D match, TRBD2 (5 bases). Germline V gene lookup returns CDR1 LGHNA and CDR2 YNFKEQ. The length of the CDR3 is 15 residues. V lost 1 base to trimming and J lost 5 bases, with 14 bases between them. The chain's CDR3 is CASSQVPARGETQYF. CDR3 nucleotide sequence: TGTGCCAGCAGCCAAGTCCCAGCCCGAGGGGAGACCCAGTACTTC.

The V and J genes are TRBV4-2 and TRBJ2-7, with 9 bases lining up with TRBD2. Germline CDR1 is LGHNA and CDR2 is YNFKEQ. Losses at the gene ends were 4 bases for V and 0 bases for J; bases not matched to a gene: 4. The CDR3 sequence is 15 residues long. CDR3 in DNA: TGTGCCAGCAGCCCGCGGGGGGGGAGCTCCTACGAGCAGTACTTC. Translated: CASSPRGGSSYEQYF.

V and J are TRBV19 and TRBJ2-3; TRBD1 matches at 11 bases. The V and J ends lost 5 bases and 2 bases, in that order; junction bases with no gene match: 9. The CDR3 totals 17 residues. Germline V gene data show CDR1 as LNHDA and CDR2 as SQIVND (reference sequence). The CDR3 DNA reads TGTGCCAGTAGTCTCGGACAGGGGGCGGCCGTCACAGATACGCAGTATTTT. Translating gives CASSLGQGAAVTDTQYF.

The chain's CDR3 is CASQRGTKNIQYF. The CDR3 DNA sequence: TGTGCCAGCCAAAGAGGGACCAAAAACATTCAGTACTTC. The genes are TRBV6-6 and TRBJ2-4; maybe TRBD2 (5 bases). Looked up from germline, CDR1 is MNHNY and CDR2 is SVGAGI (reference sequence). The CDR3 loop spans 13 amino acids. Trimming removed 8 bases from V and 2 bases from J, with 10 bases in between.

This sequence joins TRBV5-1 and TRBJ2-7; no firm D call. Trimming removed 0 bases from V and 6 bases from J, with 10 bases in between. CDR1 is SGHRS, CDR2 YFSETQ, per germline. The CDR3 has 13 amino acids. The CDR3 here is CASSLDIPSEQYF. CDR3 DNA sequence: TGCGCCAGCAGCTTGGACATCCCCAGCGAGCAGTACTTC. The variable domain in full, with the rest retrieved from reference TRBV5-1 and TRBJ2-7, is KAGVTQTPRYLIKTRGQQVTLSCSPISGHRSVSWYQQTPGQGLQFLFEYFSETQRNKGNFPGRFSGRQFSNSRSEMNVSTLELGDSALYLCASSLDIPSEQYFGPGTRLTVT.

About this clone itself: Mismatch with germline at one junction end may stem from a read error. The chain joins TRBV7-9 to TRBJ2-6, with 9 positions matching TRBD1. This CDR3 has 16 amino acids. Germline lookup yields CDR1 SEHNR and CDR2 FQNEAQ (reference sequence). The CDR3 sequence: CSSSLDRGSGANVLTF. CDR3 bases: TGTTCCAGCAGCTTAGACAGGGGGTCTGGGGCCAACGTCCTGACTTTC.

The rearrangement joins TRBV28 to TRBJ1-4; 10 positions match TRBD1. Germline values: CDR1 MDHEN, CDR2 SYDVKM. The CDR3 contains 15 residues. Losses at the gene ends were 8 bases for V and 5 bases for J; bases not matched to a gene: 8. CDR3 DNA sequence: TGTGCCAGCCTCAGCCAGGGACAGGGGAATGAAAAACTGTTTTTT. Amino acids: CASLSQGQGNEKLFF. Variable domain in full (rest from reference TRBV28 and TRBJ1-4): DVKVTQSSRYLVKRTGEKVFLECVQDMDHENMFWYRQDPGLGLRLIYFSYDVKMKEKGDIPEGYSVSREKKERFSLILESASTNQTSMYLCASLSQGQGNEKLFFGSGTQLSVL.

This clone was seen only a few times. The gene calls are TRBV11-2 and TRBJ2-2, with 11 bases that match TRBD2. The CDR3 runs to 16 residues. The germline V gene has CDR1 SGHAT and CDR2 FQNNGV. The ends lost 5 bases at V and 8 bases at J; junction bases unmatched: 10. CDR3 bases: TGTGCCAGCAGCCAAGTAGCGGGAGGGCCTGGGGGGGAGCTGTTTTTT. Its translation is CASSQVAGGPGGELFF. The full variable domain, rest sourced from reference TRBV11-2 and TRBJ2-2, is EAGVAQSPRYKIIEKRQSVAFWCNPISGHATLYWYQQILGQGPKLLIQFQNNGVVDDSQLPKDRFSAERLKGVDSTLKIQPAKLEDSAVYLCASSQVAGGPGGELFFGEGSRLTVL.

Note on this clone: One end of the junction does not line up with germline, which may come from a read error. This sequence joins TRBV7-9 and TRBJ2-3; 9 bases map to TRBD2. This CDR3 comprises 16 residues. The germline V gene has CDR1 SEHNR and CDR2 FQNEAQ (reference sequence). For the CDR3, the DNA is TGTTCCAGCAGCTTAGTAGCGGGAGCCCGCACAGATACGCAGTATTTT. As protein: CSSSLVAGARTDTQYF.

The chain joins TRBV5-1 to TRBJ2-1; D remains ambiguous. CDR3 length: 15 amino acids. With 0 bases removed from V and 0 bases from J, the gap between germline ends came to 7 bases. The germline CDR1 and CDR2 sequences are SGHRS and YFSETQ. The CDR3 is CASSLVWSSYNEQFF. The CDR3 bases are TGCGCCAGCAGCTTGGTTTGGAGCTCCTACAATGAGCAGTTCTTC.

The rearrangement uses TRBV7-2 and TRBJ2-7, with D perhaps matching TRBD2 (5 bases). Trimming removed 3 bases at V and 6 bases at J, with 18 bases between. The CDR3 length is 15 residues. Per the germline V gene, CDR1 is SGHTA and CDR2 is FQGNSA. The CDR3 region is CASSLIALSTGEQYF. For the CDR3, the DNA is TGTGCCAGCAGCTTGATAGCGCTAAGCACGGGCGAGCAGTACTTC.

V is TRBV18 and J is TRBJ2-3; the D is unclear. The CDR3 totals 12 residues. Trimming removed 5 bases at V and 3 bases at J, with 6 bases between. The germline CDR1 and CDR2 sequences are KGHSH and LQKENI. CDR3 bases: TGTGCCAGCTCAGAGCTTACAGATACGCAGTATTTT. It specifies CASSELTDTQYF.

CDR3 region: CASSQGDRDIQYF. Here the CDR3 DNA reads TGTGCCAGCAGTCAAGGGGACAGGGACATTCAGTACTTC. J is TRBJ2-4 and V is TRBV6-5; 9 bases agree with TRBD1. The trim removed 5 bases at V and 8 bases at J, leaving 4 bases unmatched. The CDR3 loop spans 13 amino acids. The germline gives CDR1 MNHEY, CDR2 SVGAGI.

The chain employs TRBV28 and TRBJ1-5, with unresolved D. The CDR3 is 15 amino acids. The ends were cut back, 3 bases at V and 1 base at J, with 10 bases in the middle. Germline CDR1 reads MDHEN; CDR2 reads SYDVKM. The CDR3 reads CASSLGFFSNQPQHF. The CDR3 region has the DNA TGTGCCAGCAGTTTGGGCTTTTTCAGCAATCAGCCCCAGCATTTT. Full variable domain (outside the CDR3, taken from reference TRBV28 and TRBJ1-5): DVKVTQSSRYLVKRTGEKVFLECVQDMDHENMFWYRQDPGLGLRLIYFSYDVKMKEKGDIPEGYSVSREKKERFSLILESASTNQTSMYLCASSLGFFSNQPQHFGDGTRLSIL.

The chain recombines TRBV4-2 with TRBJ1-3; maybe TRBD1 (6 bases). The CDR3 is 15 residues long. Germline V lookup: CDR1 LGHNA, CDR2 YNFKEQ. V lost 2 bases to trimming and J lost 8 bases, with 16 bases between them. The CDR3 DNA reads as TGTGCCAGCAGCCAACTGGGGGCAGGTAGTGACACCATATATTTT. This codes for CASSQLGAGSDTIYF.

This chain uses TRBV5-1 with TRBJ1-2; no definite D call. V was shortened by 0 bases and J by 4 bases, with 16 bases between the two germline ends. CDR1 and CDR2 (germline): SGHRS, YFSETQ. The CDR3 loop spans 16 amino acids. The CDR3 protein is CASSLEVTGSAYGYTF. The CDR3 DNA is TGCGCCAGCAGCTTGGAAGTAACGGGATCAGCCTATGGCTACACCTTC.

J is TRBJ2-2 and V is TRBV11-3, with 7 bases identical to TRBD1. This CDR3 comprises 17 residues. Germline V gene data show CDR1 as SGHNT and CDR2 as YENEEA. J was trimmed by 1 base and V by 2 bases; bases with no gene match: 7. The CDR3 region has the DNA TGTGCCAGCAGCTTAAATGGGGACAGAAAGAACACCGGGGAGCTGTTTTTT. As protein: CASSLNGDRKNTGELFF. The full variable domain, in which reference TRBV11-3 and TRBJ2-2 provide the parts outside the CDR3, is EAGVVQSPRYKIIEKKQPVAFWCNPISGHNTLYWYLQNLGQGPELLIRYENEEAVDDSQLPKDRFSAERLKGVDSTLKIQPAELGDSAVYLCASSLNGDRKNTGELFFGEGSRLTVL.